The clone carrying this T cell receptor beta chain was counted ten times or more. The data originate from a study of Ad26.COV2.S vaccination and SARS-CoV-2 variants. Study context: The study gave Ad26.COV2.S intramuscularly, once or twice 56 days apart.

The repertoire was sequenced with immunoSEQ multiplex PCR; TCRdb's copy has only in-frame clones and lacks some. The data contain 300,000 to 500,000 clones, roughly nine tenths of them singletons. Stated treatment: 15 to 20 received Ad26.COV2.S at low or high dose, single or two shots; several received placebo; per-sample allocation not given. It was on day 63 after the first vaccine or placebo injection that samples were taken. An Ad26 vector carrying the Wuhan-strain SARS-CoV-2 spike served as the vaccine. The J segment lost 3 bases and the V segment lost 2 bases, leaving 15 bases of the junction unmatched. The CDR3 consists of 18 residues. The germline V gene has CDR1 WSHSY and CDR2 SAAADI.

The TCR originated in a person aged 18-60 years who received the Ad26.COV2.S COVID-19 vaccine or a placebo. This chain connects TRBV10-2 to TRBJ2-7; 8 nucleotides match TRBD2. The input for sequencing was peripheral blood, taken in a trial of Ad26.COV2.S vaccine versus placebo. CDR3 sequence (DNA): TGCGCCAGCAGTGAGCCGAAATGGGGGGCGGGGGGCTTCTACGAGCAGTACTTC. Its protein product is CASSEPKWGAGGFYEQYF.